A few counts support the clone carrying this T cell receptor beta chain. Its antigen is unidentified. The entry originates in a study of T-cell memory formation after mild COVID-19. At the level of the study: TCR clusters largely stayed donor specific. Study-wide findings and caveats: Contracting CD8+ clones were enriched in EMRA, CD4+ mainly in CM and EM.

TCRdb ran MiXCR on the 5' RACE reads and lists one entry per CDR3 protein. The data contain hundreds of thousands of distinct CDR3 sequences, roughly 25% of them singletons. CDR3 length: 16 residues. J was trimmed by 4 bases and V by 2 bases; bases with no gene match: 6. Germline CDR1 and CDR2: SGHRS and YFSETQ. This receptor was obtained from an adult woman who had mild COVID-19 (a few samples of this study predate the infection). Cell type and time point are not known. The source material was PBMCs or a T cell subset sorted from them (not recorded which). The chain joins TRBV5-1 to TRBJ1-4; 9 bases agree with TRBD1. CDR3 coding DNA: TGCGCCAGCAGCTTCGGGACAGGGTTCGGTAATGAAAAACTGTTTTTT. The encoded protein is CASSFGTGFGNEKLFF.